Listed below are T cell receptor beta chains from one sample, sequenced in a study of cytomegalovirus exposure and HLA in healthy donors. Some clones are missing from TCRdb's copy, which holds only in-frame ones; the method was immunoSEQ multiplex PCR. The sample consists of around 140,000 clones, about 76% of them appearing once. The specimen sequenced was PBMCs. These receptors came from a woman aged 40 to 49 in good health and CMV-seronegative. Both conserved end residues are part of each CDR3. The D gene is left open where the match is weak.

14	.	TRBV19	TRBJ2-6	TGTGCCAGTATGTTTTCTTCTGGGGCCAACGTCCTGACTTTC	CASMFSSGANVLTF
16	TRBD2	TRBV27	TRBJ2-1	TGTGCCAGCAGTTTACTTAGCGGGGGGGCGAATAATGAGCAGTTCTTC	CASSLLSGGANNEQFF
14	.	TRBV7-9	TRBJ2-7	TGTGCCAGCAGCGAGACAGAGAGCTCCTACGAGCAGTACTTC	CASSETESSYEQYF
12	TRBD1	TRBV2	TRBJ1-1	TGTGCCAGCAGCGGACAGGGTTTGGGGGCTTTCTTT	CASSGQGLGAFF
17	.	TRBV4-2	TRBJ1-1	TGTGCCAGCAGCCAAGAACTTGGGACACACTTAGAGGCTGAAGCTTTCTTT	CASSQELGTHLEAEAFF
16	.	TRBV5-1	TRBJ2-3	TGCGCCAGCAGCCCTGGGGCTGGATCGGCCACAGATACGCAGTATTTT	CASSPGAGSATDTQYF
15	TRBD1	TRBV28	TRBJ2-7	TGTGCCAGCAGTTCGTGGCCAGGGGGCATGTACGAGCAGTACTTC	CASSSWPGGMYEQYF
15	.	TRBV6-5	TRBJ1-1	TGTGCCAGCACAAAAACCGGGACAACGAACACTGAAGCTTTCTTT	CASTKTGTTNTEAFF
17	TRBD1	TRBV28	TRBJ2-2	TGTGCCAGCAGAACCCGACCGGGACAGTCGAACACCGGGGAGCTGTTTTTT	CASRTRPGQSNTGELFF
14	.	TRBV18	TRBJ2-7	TGTGCCAGCTCACCAATCCAGGCCTCCTACGAGCAGTACTTC	CASSPIQASYEQYF